This TCR beta chain was captured in a study of shared clonotypes between healthy human individuals. The data were produced by immunoSEQ multiplex PCR, yet TCRdb's version contains in-frame clones alone and is incomplete. There are around 2.5 million clones in the sample; 90% to 95% occur only once, and 0.36% lies in the top ten. The CDR3 sequence is 13 residues long. Germline V CDR1 and CDR2: WNHNN, SYGVQD (reference sequence). Deletions cut 3 bases from V and 7 bases from J, with 7 bases between. This clone was counted once. Sequenced sample: naive CD4+ T cells from PBMCs. Stated subset: CD45RA+ positively selected. This sequence joins TRBV10-1 and TRBJ1-6, with no clear D. This TCR came from a man aged 18-30 years in good health. Some clones in this sample may be carry-over from other donors' samples. The CDR3 sequence: CASSEQRNSPLHF. CDR3 nucleotides: TGCGCCAGCAGTGAACAGAGGAATTCACCCCTCCACTTT.